A selection of T cell receptor beta chains follows, all from one sample in a study of chemoradiotherapy in HPV16-positive cancers. Clones were sequenced by immunoSEQ multiplex PCR, and TCRdb holds only the in-frame ones, with some missing. The profile shows thousands of clones, roughly nine tenths of them singletons. Specimen: blood, collected from a patient who underwent chemoradiotherapy. All receptors derive from a human donor with HPV-associated anogenital cancer. The CDR3 runs from the conserved cysteine through the conserved F or W. Fields, in order: V gene, CDR3 length, D gene, J gene, clone size, CDR3 DNA, CDR3 protein. The D gene is left open where the match is weak. The size of a clone is reported for some rows only, either as once, few or many, or as a class for expanded clones.

>TRBV19|14|.|TRBJ1-2|.
TGTGCCAGTAGTCGGGGGGTAGAGAACTATGGCTACACCTTC
CASSRGVENYGYTF
>TRBV9|16|TRBD1|TRBJ2-1|.
TGTGCCAGCAGCGACGGCGAGAGGGGGCTATTTTATGAGCAGTTCTTC
CASSDGERGLFYEQFF
>TRBV6-1|13|TRBD1|TRBJ1-2|once
TGTGCCAGCAGTGAACTGCAGGGGGATGGCTACACCTTC
CASSELQGDGYTF
>TRBV4-1|17|.|TRBJ1-4|.
TGCGCCAGCAGCCAAGTCTTAGCCCTCATCAGTAATGAAAAACTGTTTTTT
CASSQVLALISNEKLFF
>TRBV9|16|TRBD1|TRBJ2-7|.
TGTGCCAGCAGCGCCCCCGCAGGGGGTCTGTCCTACGAGCAGTACTTC
CASSAPAGGLSYEQYF
>TRBV6-6|14|.|TRBJ2-7|.
TGTGCCAGCAGTTACGAGCAGGGGCAGTACGAGCAGTACTTC
CASSYEQGQYEQYF
>TRBV14|15|.|TRBJ1-1|.
TGTGCCAGCAGCCAAGGCCTCAGGGCGGACACTGAAGCTTTCTTT
CASSQGLRADTEAFF
>TRBV19|18|.|TRBJ1-1|once
TGTGCCAGTAGTATCCCCTCGGGCCCCAGAAGATCTTACACTGAAGCTTTCTTT
CASSIPSGPRRSYTEAFF
>TRBV5-6|13|.|TRBJ2-2|.
TGTGCCAGCCTCGTTGGTGGCGTCGGGGAGCTGTTTTTT
CASLVGGVGELFF
>TRBV7-9|12|.|TRBJ1-4|.
TGTGCCAGCAGGGGGTCGGGTGAAAAACTGTTTTTT
CASRGSGEKLFF
>TRBV5-4|15|TRBD2|TRBJ2-2|.
TGTGCCAGCAGCCTGCGGGGGGGGATCACCGGGGAGCTGTTTTTT
CASSLRGGITGELFF
>TRBV28|14|TRBD1|TRBJ2-7|once
TGTGCCAGCAGTTTGCTGGACAGGGCCTACGAGCAGTACTTC
CASSLLDRAYEQYF
>TRBV7-2|15|TRBD1|TRBJ1-5|.
TGTGCCAGCAGCTTGACAGGGGGCCCCAATCAGCCCCAGCATTTT
CASSLTGGPNQPQHF
>TRBV5-4|13|.|TRBJ2-7|.
TGTGCCAGCAGCTTCAGGAGCGGCTACGAGCAGTACTTC
CASSFRSGYEQYF
>TRBV6-6|13|TRBD1|TRBJ1-1|.
TGTGCCAGATCCCAGGGGGTGAACACTGAAGCTTTCTTT
CARSQGVNTEAFF
>TRBV11-2|15|TRBD1|TRBJ1-2|once
TGTGCCAGCAGCCTCACACAGGGGACGACGGCTGGCTACACCTTC
CASSLTQGTTAGYTF
>TRBV7-9|14|.|TRBJ1-6|.
TGTGCCAGCAGTGACCAGGGTTATAATTCACCCCTCCACTTT
CASSDQGYNSPLHF
>TRBV28|13|.|TRBJ1-1|.
TGTTCCTCGGGCCAGAGCATGAACACTGAAGCTTTCTTT
CSSGQSMNTEAFF
>TRBV7-2|11|TRBD2|TRBJ2-7|.
TGTGCCAGCAGCCCGGGAGGTGAGCAGTACTTC
CASSPGGEQYF
>TRBV9|12|.|TRBJ2-2|.
TGTGCCAGCAGCGTCAGGACCGGGGAGCTGTTTTTT
CASSVRTGELFF
>TRBV4-1|16|.|TRBJ2-7|.
TGCGCCAGCAGCCCCCCCCACTTAGCGGAAACCTACGAGCAGTACTTC
CASSPPHLAETYEQYF
>TRBV7-9|14|TRBD1|TRBJ1-2|.
TGTGCCAGCAGCTTCGGACAGGCCCACTATGGCTACACCTTC
CASSFGQAHYGYTF
>TRBV10-2|15|TRBD1|TRBJ2-7|.
TGCGCCAGCAGTGAGGGGACAGGGAGCCCCTACGAGCAGTACTTC
CASSEGTGSPYEQYF
>TRBV27|12|.|TRBJ2-2|.
TGTGCCAGCGGGGGATGGGGCGGGGAGCTGTTTTTT
CASGGWGGELFF
>TRBV2|16|TRBD2|TRBJ2-5|.
TGTGCCAGCAGCGACTCACTAGCGGGGAATCAAGAGACCCAGTACTTC
CASSDSLAGNQETQYF
>TRBV4-1|13|.|TRBJ2-1|.
TGCGCCAGCAGCCCAGGATTGCGCAATGAGCAGTTCTTC
CASSPGLRNEQFF
>TRBV7-9|15|.|TRBJ2-5|.
TGTGCCAGCAGCTTAGCTTGGGCTAAAAAAGAGACCCAGTACTTC
CASSLAWAKKETQYF
>TRBV7-9|16|.|TRBJ2-7|few
TGTGCCAGCAGCTCAGACCAGGGATTTACGTCCTACGAGCAGTACTTC
CASSSDQGFTSYEQYF
>TRBV15|16|.|TRBJ2-1|.
TGTGCCACCGGAAACGACAGGCTCTCCTCCTACAATGAGCAGTTCTTC
CATGNDRLSSYNEQFF
>TRBV6-5|16|.|TRBJ2-6|.
TGTGCCAGCAGTTACTCAGGCGGCTCTGGGGCCAACGTCCTGACTTTC
CASSYSGGSGANVLTF
>TRBV4-2|20|TRBD1|TRBJ1-6|.
TGTGCCAGCAGCCAAGATCCTGGGACAGGGATTAGCTCCTATAATTCACCCCTCCACTTT
CASSQDPGTGISSYNSPLHF